The rows below give T cell receptor beta chains drawn from one sample of a study of T cell responses to AZD1222 COVID-19 vaccine. The protocol was immunoSEQ multiplex PCR, while the TCRdb copy is restricted to in-frame clones and leaves out a portion. The table has under 70,000 clones, 80% to 90% seen once. This specimen consisted of peripheral blood, obtained on day 0 of AZD1222 vaccination. The source of these receptors is an adult in good health. Both conserved end residues are part of each CDR3. The order of the fields is clone size, V gene, J gene, D gene, CDR3 protein, CDR3 DNA. The D gene is left open where the match is weak. Size is stated for part of the rows, as once, few or many counts, or as a class when the clone is expanded.

NA,TRBV4-2,TRBJ1-5,NA,CASSQDRGRGGPQHF,TGTGCCAGCAGCCAAGACCGGGGCCGGGGGGGGCCCCAGCATTTT
NA,TRBV19,TRBJ2-3,TRBD1,CASSIGQGVGDTQYF,TGTGCCAGTAGTATCGGACAGGGCGTGGGAGATACGCAGTATTTT
NA,TRBV5-1,TRBJ2-1,TRBD2,CASSLVAGGPNEQFF,TGCGCCAGCAGCTTGGTGGCGGGAGGGCCTAATGAGCAGTTCTTC
once,TRBV5-4,TRBJ2-3,NA,CASSLRGGTDTQYF,TGTGCCAGCAGCTTGAGGGGAGGCACAGATACGCAGTATTTT
NA,TRBV5-6,TRBJ2-1,NA,CASSYSLAGSFDEQFF,TGTGCCAGCAGCTATAGTCTTGCGGGAAGTTTCGATGAGCAGTTCTTC
NA,TRBV9,TRBJ2-2,NA,CASSVESSLYGNTGELFF,TGTGCCAGCAGCGTAGAGAGCAGCTTATATGGGAACACCGGGGAGCTGTTTTTT
NA,TRBV5-1,TRBJ2-5,TRBD1,CASSLGGQYQETQYF,TGCGCCAGCAGCTTGGGGGGACAGTACCAAGAGACCCAGTACTTC
NA,TRBV19,TRBJ1-5,TRBD1,CASSIRTGRNQPQHF,TGTGCCAGTAGTATCCGGACAGGGCGGAATCAGCCCCAGCATTTT
few,TRBV4-2,TRBJ2-5,TRBD2,CASSQEGGYQETQYF,TGTGCCAGCAGCCAAGAGGGGGGGTACCAAGAGACCCAGTACTTC
NA,TRBV6-6,TRBJ1-1,NA,CASSYRDEAFF,TGTGCCAGCAGTTACCGGGACGAAGCTTTCTTT
NA,TRBV27,TRBJ1-2,TRBD1,CASKTGGEGGYTF,TGTGCCAGCAAGACAGGGGGCGAGGGAGGCTACACCTTC
NA,TRBV4-1,TRBJ1-6,NA,CASSQDTAAYNSPLHF,TGCGCCAGCAGCCAAGATACGGCCGCCTATAATTCACCCCTCCACTTT
NA,TRBV29-1,TRBJ2-1,NA,CSARNSGSLRDEQFF,TGCAGCGCCCGAAACTCCGGATCCTTGAGGGATGAGCAGTTCTTC
NA,TRBV7-8,TRBJ2-1,NA,CASSLAGLARYNEQFF,TGTGCCAGCAGCTTAGCGGGGCTAGCGAGGTACAATGAGCAGTTCTTC
NA,TRBV10-1,TRBJ2-5,NA,CASSESGVPSRGQYF,TGCGCCAGCAGTGAGTCCGGGGTCCCTAGCCGAGGCCAGTACTTC
once,TRBV21-1,TRBJ2-7,NA,CASRSPRPISSVF,TGTGCCAGCAGATCCCCCCGTCCGATCTCGTCCGTTTTC
NA,TRBV7-9,TRBJ2-3,NA,CASSLEGRGTQYF,TGTGCCAGCAGCTTAGAGGGTCGGGGTACGCAGTATTTT
once,TRBV24-1,TRBJ2-1,NA,CATSAPRPRANEQFF,TGTGCCACCAGTGCCCCCCGTCCCAGGGCCAATGAGCAGTTCTTC
once,TRBV9,TRBJ2-7,NA,CASSVGGITYEQYF,TGTGCCAGCAGCGTAGGCGGGATTACCTACGAGCAGTACTTC
NA,TRBV5-8,TRBJ1-3,TRBD1,CASSLDRGIRGNTIYF,TGTGCCAGCAGCTTAGACAGGGGGATAAGAGGAAACACCATATATTTT
NA,TRBV27,TRBJ2-1,TRBD2,CASRIAGGPYNEQFF,TGTGCCAGCAGGATAGCGGGAGGTCCCTACAATGAGCAGTTCTTC
NA,TRBV5-1,TRBJ2-7,NA,CASSLDGRGSYEQYF,TGCGCCAGCAGCTTGGACGGACGGGGCTCCTACGAGCAGTACTTC
NA,TRBV29-1,TRBJ1-1,NA,CSVPSGLMDTEAFF,TGCAGCGTCCCTTCGGGGTTGATGGACACTGAAGCTTTCTTT
NA,TRBV5-4,TRBJ2-7,NA,CASSPQIAASREQYF,TGTGCCAGCAGCCCCCAGATAGCGGCATCGAGGGAGCAGTACTTC
NA,TRBV7-2,TRBJ1-2,TRBD1,CASSLGGQGSYGYTF,TGTGCCAGCAGCTTAGGCGGACAGGGGAGCTATGGCTACACCTTC
NA,TRBV24-1,TRBJ2-5,TRBD2,CATSDPHSGGETQYF,TGTGCCACCAGTGATCCTCATAGCGGGGGGGAGACCCAGTACTTC
NA,TRBV6-5,TRBJ2-4,TRBD2,CASSYRAGGPSIQYF,TGTGCCAGCAGTTACCGGGCGGGAGGGCCCAGCATTCAGTACTTC
NA,TRBV14,TRBJ2-1,NA,CASSQVTSYREQFF,TGTGCCAGCAGCCAAGTTACTAGCTATCGCGAGCAGTTCTTC
NA,TRBV19,TRBJ2-4,NA,CASSSQGRRDIQYF,TGTGCCAGTAGTTCACAGGGAAGGAGAGACATTCAGTACTTC
NA,TRBV5-8,TRBJ2-7,TRBD1,CASSNRQGRAYEQYF,TGTGCCAGCAGCAACAGACAGGGGCGAGCCTACGAGCAGTACTTC
NA,TRBV6-5,TRBJ2-2,NA,CASSYSTGAGTGELFF,TGTGCCAGCAGTTACTCAACAGGGGCGGGAACCGGGGAGCTGTTTTTT
NA,TRBV7-8,TRBJ2-2,NA,CAVRRGGNTGELFF,TGTGCCGTCCGGAGAGGGGGGAACACCGGGGAGCTGTTTTTT
NA,TRBV19,TRBJ1-5,NA,CASSRGLARPNQPQHF,TGTGCCAGTAGCCGCGGACTCGCCCGTCCCAATCAGCCCCAGCATTTT
NA,TRBV20-1,TRBJ1-1,NA,CSAVGQTEAFF,TGCAGTGCTGTTGGGCAGACTGAAGCTTTCTTT
NA,TRBV10-3,TRBJ1-6,TRBD1,CAIRTGTGEQSPLHF,TGTGCCATCAGGACCGGGACAGGGGAACAGTCACCCCTCCACTTT
few,TRBV19,TRBJ2-2,TRBD1,CASQEYRGPGELFF,TGTGCCTCCCAGGAATACAGGGGGCCCGGGGAGCTGTTTTTT